This T cell receptor beta chain was documented in a study of T cell repertoires in cytomegalovirus infection. In regard to this clonotype: Its antigen is undetermined.

Study-wide results and limits: Clonotype analysis showed dominance of the ex vivo response by HLA-C-restricted CMV-specific TCR beta clonotypes.

TCRdb independently ran MiXCR on the reads; one entry per CDR3 protein. The data contain over 90,000 distinct CDR3 sequences, about 15% of them singletons. CDR1 is DFQATT, CDR2 SNEGSKA, per germline (reference sequence). V was shortened by 3 bases and J by 4 bases, with 14 bases between the two germline ends. The CDR3 loop spans 14 amino acids. The specimen was PBMCs. This TCR was recovered from a human donor in good health (CMV status not recorded). Some clones in this sample may be carry-over from other donors' samples. The rearrangement joins TRBV20-1 to TRBJ2-3; maybe TRBD1 (6 bases). CDR3 residues: CSARGAGKSDTQYF. The CDR3 coding sequence is TGCAGTGCTAGGGGGGCAGGGAAGTCAGATACGCAGTATTTT.